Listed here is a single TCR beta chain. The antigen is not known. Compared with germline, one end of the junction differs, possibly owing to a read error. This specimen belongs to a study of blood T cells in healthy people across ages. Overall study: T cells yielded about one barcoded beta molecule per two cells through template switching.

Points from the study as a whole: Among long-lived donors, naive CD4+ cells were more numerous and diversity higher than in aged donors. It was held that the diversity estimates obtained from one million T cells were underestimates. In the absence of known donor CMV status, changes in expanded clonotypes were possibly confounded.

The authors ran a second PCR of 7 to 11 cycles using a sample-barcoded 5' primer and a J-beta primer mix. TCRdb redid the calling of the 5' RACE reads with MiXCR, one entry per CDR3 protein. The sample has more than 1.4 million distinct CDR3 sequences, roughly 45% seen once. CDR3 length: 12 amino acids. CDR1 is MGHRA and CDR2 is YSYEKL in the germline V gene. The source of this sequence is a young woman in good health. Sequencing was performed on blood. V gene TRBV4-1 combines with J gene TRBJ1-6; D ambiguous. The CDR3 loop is CASSQDRSPPHF. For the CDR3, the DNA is TGCGCCAGCAGCCAAGATAGGTCACCCCCCCACTTT.